Listed below are T cell receptor beta chains from one sample, sequenced in a study of blood T cell repertoires in COVID-19. Data came from immunoSEQ multiplex PCR; TCRdb stores just in-frame clones and leaves some out. The data contain a few hundred thousand clones, 75% to 90% of them seen just once; the ten biggest clones take up roughly 2.3%. The specimen was peripheral blood. The source is a man in his late teens or twenties with active or convalescent COVID-19. Both conserved end residues are part of each CDR3. The order of the fields is J gene, clone size, D gene, V gene, CDR3 protein, CDR3 DNA. D genes are given only for firm matches. Some rows have no size entry. The others give once, few or many, or a class for an expanded clone.

J: TRBJ1-6
size: -
D: -
V: TRBV4-2
CDR3: CASSQDKDRLNSPLHF
DNA: TGTGCCAGCAGCCAAGATAAGGACAGACTTAATTCACCCCTCCACTTT

J: TRBJ2-7
size: -
D: -
V: TRBV20-1
CDR3: CSASSAAGHSYEQYF
DNA: TGCAGTGCTAGTTCCGCCGCAGGTCACTCCTACGAGCAGTACTTC

J: TRBJ1-1
size: -
D: -
V: TRBV7-9
CDR3: CASSYLNTEAFF
DNA: TGTGCCAGCAGCTACCTAAACACTGAAGCTTTCTTT

J: TRBJ2-5
size: -
D: -
V: TRBV9
CDR3: CASSPHSKETQYF
DNA: TGTGCCAGCAGCCCTCACAGCAAAGAGACCCAGTACTTC

J: TRBJ2-7
size: -
D: TRBD1
V: TRBV5-1
CDR3: CASSLQGQGREQYF
DNA: TGCGCCAGCAGCTTGCAGGGACAGGGGAGGGAGCAGTACTTC

J: TRBJ2-7
size: -
D: -
V: TRBV27
CDR3: CASRPRQGLLSYEQYF
DNA: TGTGCCAGCAGACCGCGGCAGGGGCTCCTCTCCTACGAGCAGTACTTC

J: TRBJ1-2
size: -
D: TRBD1
V: TRBV2
CDR3: CASRPDRALYGYTF
DNA: TGTGCCAGCAGGCCTGACAGGGCCCTCTATGGCTACACCTTC

J: TRBJ2-2
size: -
D: TRBD2
V: TRBV9
CDR3: CASSKSGSMAGELFF
DNA: TGTGCCAGCAGCAAGAGCGGGAGTATGGCCGGGGAGCTGTTTTTT

J: TRBJ2-1
size: few
D: -
V: TRBV7-9
CDR3: CASSLGYGNEQFF
DNA: TGTGCCAGCAGCTTAGGCTACGGCAATGAGCAGTTCTTC

J: TRBJ2-1
size: -
D: TRBD1
V: TRBV3-1/TRBV3-2
CDR3: CASSQDPPDRDLLYNEQFF
DNA: TGTGCCAGCAGCCAAGATCCCCCCGACAGGGACCTACTCTACAATGAGCAGTTCTTC

J: TRBJ1-5
size: -
D: TRBD1
V: TRBV5-8
CDR3: CASSDGQAPGGPQHF
DNA: TGTGCCAGCAGCGACGGACAGGCCCCTGGAGGGCCCCAGCATTTT

J: TRBJ2-2
size: -
D: TRBD1
V: TRBV13
CDR3: CASSSWTGPGELFF
DNA: TGTGCCAGCAGCTCTTGGACAGGGCCCGGGGAGCTGTTTTTT

J: TRBJ2-7
size: -
D: TRBD2
V: TRBV4-2
CDR3: CASSQEGTTSYEQYF
DNA: TGTGCCAGCAGCCAAGAAGGGACTACCTCCTACGAGCAGTACTTC

J: TRBJ1-4
size: -
D: TRBD1
V: TRBV10-3
CDR3: CAIKPGTGPNEKLFF
DNA: TGTGCCATCAAACCCGGGACAGGGCCTAATGAAAAACTGTTTTTT

J: TRBJ2-1
size: once
D: TRBD2
V: TRBV9
CDR3: CASSLMGTRVEQFF
DNA: TGTGCCAGCAGCCTAATGGGGACTAGGGTTGAGCAGTTCTTC

J: TRBJ2-5
size: -
D: -
V: TRBV7-2
CDR3: CASSLARLGRGETQYF
DNA: TGTGCCAGCAGCTTAGCGCGTCTGGGGCGCGGTGAGACCCAGTACTTC

J: TRBJ1-2
size: -
D: TRBD1
V: TRBV11-2
CDR3: CASSLNLQGGYGYTF
DNA: TGTGCCAGCAGCTTAAACTTACAGGGGGGCTATGGCTACACCTTC

J: TRBJ1-6
size: -
D: -
V: TRBV6-2/TRBV6-3
CDR3: CASSTAIRGSGRSPLHF
DNA: TGTGCCAGCAGTACCGCCATCAGAGGGTCAGGAAGGTCACCCCTCCACTTT

J: TRBJ2-1
size: -
D: -
V: TRBV18
CDR3: CASSPRPDYNEQFF
DNA: TGTGCCAGCTCACCTCGCCCAGATTACAATGAGCAGTTCTTC

J: TRBJ2-3
size: -
D: -
V: TRBV6-5
CDR3: CASSLHYTDTQYF
DNA: TGTGCCAGCAGTCTCCACTACACAGATACGCAGTATTTT

J: TRBJ2-7
size: -
D: TRBD2
V: TRBV20-1
CDR3: CSASRSASGNYEQYF
DNA: TGCAGTGCTAGTAGGTCAGCTAGCGGGAACTACGAGCAGTACTTC

J: TRBJ1-5
size: few
D: -
V: TRBV5-6
CDR3: CASSLFSQPQHF
DNA: TGTGCCAGCAGCCTCTTTAGCCAGCCCCAGCATTTT

J: TRBJ2-7
size: once
D: -
V: TRBV6-2/TRBV6-3
CDR3: CASSLSVTYEQYF
DNA: TGTGCCAGCAGTTTGTCCGTTACCTACGAGCAGTACTTC

J: TRBJ1-4
size: few
D: TRBD1
V: TRBV27
CDR3: CASRLSGGTNEKLFF
DNA: TGTGCCAGCAGACTCTCAGGGGGGACTAATGAAAAACTGTTTTTT

J: TRBJ2-1
size: -
D: TRBD2
V: TRBV11-2
CDR3: CASSNWGGTQRSDEQFF
DNA: TGTGCCAGCAGCAATTGGGGGGGGACGCAAAGGTCGGATGAGCAGTTCTTC

J: TRBJ2-7
size: -
D: -
V: TRBV11-2
CDR3: CASSISPLTGYAYEQYF
DNA: TGTGCCAGCAGCATATCACCCCTCACGGGGTACGCCTACGAGCAGTACTTC

J: TRBJ2-7
size: -
D: -
V: TRBV7-9
CDR3: CASSLSPIYEQYF
DNA: TGTGCCAGCAGCTTAAGCCCAATCTACGAGCAGTACTTC

J: TRBJ2-7
size: once
D: -
V: TRBV6-5
CDR3: CASSLTGLSEQYF
DNA: TGTGCCAGCAGTTTGACAGGCCTGTCTGAGCAGTACTTC

J: TRBJ2-5
size: -
D: TRBD2
V: TRBV18
CDR3: CASSPTSGGHEETQYF
DNA: TGTGCCAGCTCACCGACTAGCGGGGGTCATGAAGAGACCCAGTACTTC

J: TRBJ2-3
size: -
D: TRBD1
V: TRBV6-5
CDR3: CASSYSRQGGDTQYF
DNA: TGTGCCAGCAGTTACTCACGACAGGGGGGAGATACGCAGTATTTT

J: TRBJ2-1
size: -
D: -
V: TRBV11-2
CDR3: CASSRGIFSYNEQFF
DNA: TGTGCCAGCAGCCGCGGGATTTTCTCCTACAATGAGCAGTTCTTC

J: TRBJ1-2
size: -
D: TRBD1
V: TRBV28
CDR3: CASSPRTGGGHGYTF
DNA: TGTGCCAGCAGTCCTCGGACAGGGGGGGGACATGGCTACACCTTC

J: TRBJ2-7
size: -
D: -
V: TRBV7-9
CDR3: CASSLFPPRGSYEQYF
DNA: TGTGCCAGCAGCTTATTCCCCCCCAGGGGATCCTACGAGCAGTACTTC

J: TRBJ2-3
size: -
D: -
V: TRBV11-1
CDR3: CASSRLVSTDTQYF
DNA: TGTGCCAGCAGTCGACTAGTCTCCACAGATACGCAGTATTTT

J: TRBJ2-5
size: -
D: TRBD1
V: TRBV10-3
CDR3: CAISETQGAQETQYF
DNA: TGTGCCATCAGTGAAACACAGGGGGCCCAAGAGACCCAGTACTTC

J: TRBJ1-4
size: -
D: -
V: TRBV15
CDR3: CATSRPGETNEKLFF
DNA: TGTGCCACCAGCAGGCCAGGGGAGACTAATGAAAAACTGTTTTTT

J: TRBJ2-7
size: -
D: TRBD1
V: TRBV4-2
CDR3: CASSHTGGYEQYF
DNA: TGTGCCAGCAGCCATACAGGGGGCTACGAGCAGTACTTC

J: TRBJ1-2
size: -
D: TRBD1
V: TRBV5-4
CDR3: CASSLDRGGYTF
DNA: TGTGCCAGCAGCCTGGACAGGGGAGGCTACACCTTC

J: TRBJ1-2
size: once
D: -
V: TRBV29-1
CDR3: CSARTQGIGGYTF
DNA: TGCAGCGCCCGGACGCAGGGGATCGGTGGCTACACCTTC

J: TRBJ2-7
size: once
D: -
V: TRBV11-2
CDR3: CASSLLPGVGEQYF
DNA: TGTGCCAGCAGCTTACTCCCCGGGGTGGGGGAGCAGTACTTC

J: TRBJ2-7
size: -
D: -
V: TRBV6-5
CDR3: CASSIGLLYEQYF
DNA: TGTGCCAGCAGTATAGGACTTCTCTACGAGCAGTACTTC

J: TRBJ2-7
size: -
D: TRBD1
V: TRBV27
CDR3: CASSSGQVGSYEQYF
DNA: TGTGCCAGCAGTTCGGGACAGGTCGGCTCCTACGAGCAGTACTTC

J: TRBJ1-2
size: -
D: TRBD1
V: TRBV6-5
CDR3: CASSRGQGRADGYTF
DNA: TGTGCCAGCAGCCGCGGACAGGGTAGGGCAGATGGCTACACCTTC

J: TRBJ1-3
size: -
D: -
V: TRBV12-3/TRBV12-4
CDR3: CASGDSSGNTIYF
DNA: TGTGCCAGCGGGGACTCTTCTGGAAACACCATATATTTT

J: TRBJ1-1
size: -
D: -
V: TRBV5-1
CDR3: CASSRVGVFEAFF
DNA: TGCGCCAGCAGTCGGGTTGGAGTCTTTGAAGCTTTCTTT

J: TRBJ2-1
size: -
D: TRBD1
V: TRBV6-5
CDR3: CASSGTGDYNEQFF
DNA: TGTGCCAGCTCCGGGACAGGGGACTACAATGAGCAGTTCTTC

J: TRBJ1-2
size: -
D: TRBD1
V: TRBV7-8
CDR3: CASSTTGTGFDYGYTF
DNA: TGTGCCAGCAGCACCACCGGGACAGGGTTCGACTATGGCTACACCTTC

J: TRBJ2-6
size: few
D: -
V: TRBV5-8
CDR3: CASGGRSLIVGANVLTF
DNA: TGTGCCAGCGGGGGGAGGAGCCTGATTGTGGGGGCCAACGTCCTGACTTTC

J: TRBJ1-6
size: -
D: TRBD1
V: TRBV7-8
CDR3: CASSLFGTGVLNSPLHF
DNA: TGTGCCAGCAGCTTATTTGGGACAGGGGTGCTTAATTCACCCCTCCACTTT

J: TRBJ2-7
size: -
D: TRBD2
V: TRBV2
CDR3: CASSEGKGLAGWYEQYF
DNA: TGTGCCAGCAGTGAAGGAAAGGGACTAGCGGGATGGTACGAGCAGTACTTC

J: TRBJ1-5
size: -
D: -
V: TRBV6-1
CDR3: CASSERGYSNQPQHF
DNA: TGTGCCAGCAGTGAACGGGGGTATAGCAATCAGCCCCAGCATTTT

J: TRBJ1-5
size: -
D: -
V: TRBV27
CDR3: CASSLGRGQPQHF
DNA: TGTGCCAGCAGTTTGGGGAGAGGTCAGCCCCAGCATTTT

J: TRBJ1-4
size: -
D: TRBD1
V: TRBV27
CDR3: CASSLSGGRGEKLFF
DNA: TGTGCCAGCAGTTTATCAGGGGGCAGGGGTGAAAAACTGTTTTTT

J: TRBJ2-3
size: -
D: TRBD1
V: TRBV5-4
CDR3: CASSFGQGAADTQYF
DNA: TGTGCCAGCAGCTTTGGACAGGGGGCGGCAGATACGCAGTATTTT

J: TRBJ1-5
size: -
D: -
V: TRBV9
CDR3: CASSVDGQFNQPQHF
DNA: TGTGCCAGCAGCGTAGACGGACAGTTCAATCAGCCCCAGCATTTT

J: TRBJ2-7
size: -
D: -
V: TRBV27
CDR3: CASSVKSSYEQYF
DNA: TGTGCCAGCAGTGTGAAGAGCTCCTACGAGCAGTACTTC

J: TRBJ2-5
size: once
D: -
V: TRBV3-1/TRBV3-2
CDR3: CASSSTGVKETQYF
DNA: TGTGCCAGCAGCTCTACGGGGGTTAAAGAGACCCAGTACTTC

J: TRBJ1-4
size: -
D: TRBD1
V: TRBV5-1
CDR3: CASSLAGTGGEKLFF
DNA: TGCGCCAGCAGCTTGGCCGGGACAGGAGGGGAAAAACTGTTTTTT

J: TRBJ2-3
size: -
D: -
V: TRBV14
CDR3: CASSQGLGLQYF
DNA: TGTGCCAGCAGCCAAGGTCTAGGACTGCAATATTTT

J: TRBJ2-7
size: -
D: TRBD2
V: TRBV27
CDR3: CASTHRASGQIGVFEQYF
DNA: TGTGCCAGCACGCACCGGGCTAGCGGGCAAATCGGGGTGTTCGAGCAGTACTTC